The 32 T cell receptor beta chains reported below all come from one sample, sequenced in a study of CD8+CD57+ T cells in acquired aplastic anemia. For CDR3 and TCR beta VDJ profiling, genomic DNA was the template used. TCRdb called the reads again in MiXCR, with one record for every CDR3 protein. The sample lists roughly 420,000 distinct CDR3 sequences, around 68% occurring once. The sample was sorted CD4+, CD8+, or CD8+CD57+ T cells (not recorded which) from PBMCs. These receptors were obtained from a human donor in good health, serving as a control.

The rearrangement links TRBV2 to TRBJ1-1; TRBD1 matches at 10 bases. CDR1 SNHLY and CDR2 FYNNEI come from the germline V gene. The CDR3 is made up of 14 amino acids. Trimming took 1 base from V and 4 from J; bases not matched to a gene: 0. The CDR3 loop is CASSEGTGGTEAFF. The DNA of the CDR3 is TGTGCCAGCAGTGAAGGGACAGGGGGCACTGAAGCTTTCTTT.

The J gene is TRBJ1-1, the V gene TRBV5-1; 9 positions agree with TRBD1. Germline V CDR1 and CDR2: SGHRS, YFSETQ. The CDR3 consists of 14 residues. Unmatched junction bases numbered 9, after V lost 5 bases and J lost 7 bases. The CDR3 bases are TGCGCCAGCAGACGGGACAGGGTGCGGGATGAAGCTTTCTTT. Protein product: CASRRDRVRDEAFF.

The CDR3: CASSPGTPVPTF. CDR3 in DNA: TGTGCCAGCAGCCCCGGGACTCCCGTCCCCACCTTC. V usage is TRBV7-3 and J usage is TRBJ1-2; possibly TRBD1 for D (5 bases). V shed 5 bases and J shed 13 bases, with 17 bases lying between them. CDR1 and CDR2 (germline): SGHTA, FQGTGA. This CDR3 comprises 12 residues.

V usage is TRBV15 and J usage is TRBJ2-3; D gene ambiguous. Trimming cost V 0 bases and J 6 bases, with 7 bases left between them. Germline assignment: CDR1 LNHNV and CDR2 YYDKDF (reference sequence). CDR3 length: 13 amino acids. As DNA, the CDR3 is TGTGCCACCAGCAGAGATTGGGATGATACGCAGTATTTT. This gives the protein CATSRDWDDTQYF.

Note on this clonotype: The CDR3 does not close with the conserved phenylalanine or tryptophan, likely indicating a read error. It is unclear where the CDR3 begins or ends on the DNA, so no DNA is shown, and the CDR3 is as TCRdb lists it. The gene calls are TRBV19 and TRBJ1-6. CDR1 LNHDA and CDR2 SQIVND come from the germline V gene (reference sequence). The CDR3 extends over 14 residues, inclusive of both ends. CDR3 residues: CASSTTESNSPPHH.

The chain is built from TRBV19 and TRBJ1-5, with unresolved D. Germline values: CDR1 LNHDA, CDR2 SQIVND (reference sequence). The CDR3 sequence is 10 residues long. Trimming removed 10 bases at V and 8 bases at J, with 9 bases between. CDR3 coding DNA: TGTGCCACCACTACTAAGCCCCAGCATTTT. Protein product: CATTTKPQHF.

This clonotype was seen repeatedly, ten times or more. V usage is TRBV3-1 and J usage is TRBJ1-5; no definite D call. CDR1 and CDR2 from the germline V gene are LGHDT and YNNKEL (reference sequence). V was pared by 1 base and J by 6 bases, with 10 bases between. The CDR3 is made up of 14 amino acids. CDR3 nucleotides: TGTGCCAGCAGCCAAGGACCGACGTCTCAGCCCCAGCATTTT. It translates to CASSQGPTSQPQHF. Complete variable domain (other parts from reference TRBV3-1 and TRBJ1-5): DTAVSQTPKYLVTQMGNDKSIKCEQNLGHDTMYWYKQDSKKFLKIMFSYNNKELIINETVPNRFSPKSPDKAHLNLHINSLELGDSAVYFCASSQGPTSQPQHFGDGTRLSIL.

Comment on this clonotype: The junction departs from the called germline gene at one end, perhaps through a read error. The chain joins TRBV7-2 to TRBJ1-6, with D perhaps matching TRBD1 (5 bases). Per germline, CDR1 SGHTA and CDR2 FQGNSA. CDR3 length: 14 amino acids. CDR3 coding DNA: TGTGCCAGCAGCTTAGTACTAGCGGGGGGAGGCCATACGTTT. Its translation is CASSLVLAGGGHTF.

This clonotype was recorded many times. CDR3 coding DNA: TGTGCCAGCACCACAGGGAGGTGGACTGAAGCTTTCTTT. Translation: CASTTGRWTEAFF. The chain is built from TRBV6-5 and TRBJ1-1; TRBD1 might be the D (6 bases). Germline lookup yields CDR1 MNHEY and CDR2 SVGAGI. V was clipped by 7 bases and J by 5 bases, with 14 bases between them. CDR3 length equals 13 residues.

This clonotype was counted between two and nine times. This may stem from a read error, because a much larger clone lies one nucleotide away. V is TRBV11-2 and J is TRBJ2-5, with 10 bases matching TRBD1. Trimming took 3 bases from V and 0 from J; bases not matched to a gene: 4. The CDR3 is 16 amino acids. Looked up from germline, CDR1 is SGHAT and CDR2 is FQNNGV. The CDR3 here is CASSFSGTGDQETQYF. CDR3 bases: TGTGCCAGCAGCTTCTCCGGGACAGGGGACCAAGAGACCCAGTACTTC.

J is TRBJ2-1 and V is TRBV20-1, with TRBD1 as a possible D gene (5 bases). The CDR3 runs to 14 residues. Germline CDR1 and CDR2: DFQATT and SNEGSKA (reference sequence). Trimming cost V 0 bases and J 7 bases, with 13 bases left between them. The CDR3 DNA is TGCAGTGCTAGAGACTCGGACAATTTAAATGAGCAGTTCTTC. It translates to CSARDSDNLNEQFF.

To note about this clonotype: The junction and the germline gene differ at one end; a read error may be behind it. This sequence joins TRBV7-2 and TRBJ2-7, with D uncertain. CDR3 size: 13 residues. CDR1 SGHTA and CDR2 FQGNSA come from the germline V gene. CDR3 amino acids: CASSTMKTDGHTF. The CDR3 DNA reads as TGTGCCAGCAGCACCATGAAGACCGATGGGCACACCTTC.

Comment on this clonotype: A clone one base away is much larger, so this may be a read error. The chain links TRBV6-5 to TRBJ2-3; D uncertain. Germline V lookup: CDR1 MNHEY, CDR2 SVGAGI. The CDR3 contains 14 residues. The DNA of the CDR3 is TGTGCCGGCAGTTCTTTGGACCGCCCAGATACGCAGTATTTT. It yields the protein CAGSSLDRPDTQYF.

This clonotype was counted at least ten times. The chain employs TRBV24-1 and TRBJ2-2, with D possibly matching TRBD2 (6 bases). The CDR3 totals 15 residues. The germline V and J ends were trimmed by 9 bases and 7 bases, with 20 bases remaining between them. Germline values: CDR1 KGHDR, CDR2 SFDVKD. Written as DNA, the CDR3 is TGTGCCACCGGCGAGGCGGGGCCGGGTATCGGGGAGCTGTTTTTT. It codes for CATGEAGPGIGELFF.

This clonotype was seen at least ten times. The chain combines TRBV6-2 or TRBV6-3 with TRBJ1-2; TRBD1 might be the D (5 bases). The CDR3 covers 13 residues. Trimming shortened V by 6 bases and J by 4 bases, and 12 bases separated the two germline ends. Germline CDR1 reads MNHEY; CDR2 reads SVGEGT. The CDR3 sequence: CASSRETVYGYTF. In DNA form, the CDR3 reads TGTGCCAGCAGCCGAGAGACAGTCTATGGCTACACCTTC.

A note on this clonotype: Since the CDR3 does not end with the conserved phenylalanine or tryptophan, this likely comes from a read error. It is unclear where the CDR3 begins or ends on the DNA, so no DNA is shown, and the CDR3 is as TCRdb lists it. The V call is TRBV7-3, the J call TRBJ2-7; the table's D call of TRBD1 was not tested on the DNA. Germline CDR1 is SGHTA and CDR2 is FQGTGA. Ends included, the CDR3 has 13 residues. This chain's CDR3 is CASRRGTWYQYFG.

Worth noting for this clonotype: The conserved phenylalanine or tryptophan is not found at the CDR3 terminus, so this likely reflects a read error. The chain has TRBV2 and TRBJ1-4; TRBD1 might be the D (5 bases). V was trimmed by 5 bases and J by 7 bases, leaving 17 bases between them. The CDR3 extends over 15 amino acids. CDR1 and CDR2 from the germline V gene are SNHLY and FYNNEI. The CDR3 reads CASSRIPRVCEKLFI. The CDR3 DNA sequence: TGTGCCAGCAGTCGGATACCCAGGGTCTGTGAAAAACTGTTTATA.

This clonotype was seen ten or more times. This chain connects TRBV5-1 to TRBJ1-1; 8 bases fit TRBD1. The CDR3 contains 15 residues. With 2 bases clipped from V and 3 bases from J, the junction kept 6 bases outside the gene matches. CDR1 and CDR2 (germline): SGHRS, YFSETQ. CDR3 in DNA: TGCGCCAGCAGCTTAGATGGACAGGGCGACACTGAAGCTTTCTTT. It codes for CASSLDGQGDTEAFF.

This clonotype was picked up a small number of times. This chain uses TRBV19 with TRBJ2-7, with 8 bases aligning to TRBD2. The CDR3 is 14 residues long. The V and J ends lost 6 bases and 4 bases, in that order; junction bases with no gene match: 8. Germline CDR1 reads LNHDA; CDR2 reads SQIVND (reference sequence). For the CDR3, the DNA is TGTGCCAGTAGCCGGACACGGGGGGGATACGAGCAGTACTTC. This codes for CASSRTRGGYEQYF.

In the case of this clonotype: A much bigger clone sits one base away, suggesting this may be a read error. CDR3 sequence (DNA): TGTGCCAGCAGCTTACGGGGTGACAATGAGCAGTTCTTC. Its translation is CASSLRGDNEQFF. The chain links TRBV7-2 to TRBJ2-1; D may be TRBD2 (5 bases). The V and J ends lost 2 bases and 5 bases respectively, with 7 bases between them. The CDR3 loop spans 13 amino acids. In germline, CDR1 is SGHTA, CDR2 FQGNSA.

The gene calls are TRBV6-1 and TRBJ1-2; 8 positions match TRBD1. CDR1 is MNHNS, CDR2 SASEGT, per germline. The V segment lost 9 bases and the J segment 0 bases; nucleotides outside the gene matches: 3. This CDR3 spans 13 amino acids. The CDR3 DNA follows: TGTGCCAGGGGACAGGAGACTAACTATGGCTACACCTTC. It translates to CARGQETNYGYTF.

Of note for this clonotype: Germline is not matched at one junction end, which may reflect a read error. This rearrangement joins TRBV7-8 to TRBJ1-2; D ambiguous. Germline CDR1 and CDR2: SGHVS and FQNEAQ. The CDR3 has 14 amino acids. CDR3 loop: CASPDRNSDEHYSF. The CDR3 region has the DNA TGTGCCAGTCCTGACCGGAACTCGGACGAGCACTACTCCTTT.

This clonotype was seen just once. Because the CDR3 is missing its conserved closing phenylalanine or tryptophan, this is likely a read error. The limits of the CDR3 on the DNA are not certain, so only TCRdb's listed CDR3 is given. The genes are TRBV19 and TRBJ1-5; TRBD1 is taken as the D call from the table, unchecked against the DNA. Germline V gene data show CDR1 as LNHDA and CDR2 as SQIVND (reference sequence). The CDR3 adds up to 13 amino acids, both ends counted. The CDR3 sequence is CASTGTGGKPPHH.

At least ten counts were recorded for this clonotype. This chain links TRBV3-1 with TRBJ2-7; D is perhaps TRBD1 (6 bases). This CDR3 is 16 amino acids long. Per the germline V gene, CDR1 is LGHDT and CDR2 is YNNKEL (reference sequence). V lost 1 base and J 3 bases, leaving 16 bases between the germline ends. CDR3 protein: CASSQVGTQECYEQYF. The CDR3 bases are TGTGCCAGCAGCCAAGTTGGGACACAAGAATGCTACGAGCAGTACTTC.

The CDR3 coding sequence is TGTGCCAGCAACACCTTTAGCGGGGTTGGTGGCTACACCTTC. This sequence encodes CASNTFSGVGGYTF. This sequence joins TRBV5-4 and TRBJ1-2; no clear D gene. Germline V CDR1 and CDR2: SGHNT, YYREEE (reference sequence). V shed 6 bases and J shed 7 bases, with 19 bases lying between them. This CDR3 spans 14 amino acids.

J is TRBJ2-5 and V is TRBV19; 14 bases are a match to TRBD2. The CDR3 loop spans 15 amino acids. V lost 3 bases to trimming and J lost 13 bases; unmatched junction nucleotides: 10. From germline, CDR1 is LNHDA and CDR2 SQIVND (reference sequence). CDR3 protein: CASSMAGLAGVTPYF. DNA for the CDR3: TGTGCCAGTAGTATGGCGGGACTAGCGGGAGTCACACCGTACTTC.

The chain recombines TRBV20-1 with TRBJ2-6, with TRBD1 matching 8 bases. The germline gives CDR1 DFQATT, CDR2 SNEGSKA (reference sequence). The CDR3 has 12 amino acids. The V and J ends lost 7 bases and 6 bases, in that order; junction bases with no gene match: 2. CDR3 DNA sequence: TGCAGTGGGGGACAGGCGGCCAACGTCCTGACTTTC. Translated: CSGGQAANVLTF.

The chain combines TRBV5-6 with TRBJ2-3; 15 positions match TRBD2. V was clipped by 4 bases and J by 0 bases; unmatched bases: 6. This CDR3 comprises 18 residues. CDR1 and CDR2 from the germline V gene are SGHDT and YYEEEE. The CDR3: CASSPGLAGGASTDTQYF. CDR3 in DNA: TGTGCCAGCAGCCCGGGACTAGCGGGGGGCGCTAGCACAGATACGCAGTATTTT.

As concerns this clonotype: Mismatch with germline at one junction end may stem from a read error. The chain carries TRBV7-2 and TRBJ2-3; D uncertain. CDR3 length: 14 residues. Germline values: CDR1 SGHTA, CDR2 FQGNSA. CDR3 sequence reads: CASSFTLNTEALFF. DNA for the CDR3: TGTGCCAGCAGCTTTACACTGAACACTGAAGCGCTCTTTTTT.

In regard to this clonotype: Here the CDR3 omits its conserved ending phenylalanine or tryptophan, so a read error is the likely source. V is TRBV15 and J is TRBJ1-2; TRBD1 is a possible D gene (5 bases). Looked up from germline, CDR1 is LNHNV and CDR2 is YYDKDF (reference sequence). This CDR3 is 13 amino acids long. The DNA for the CDR3 is TGTGCCAGCAGTGTGGGGCCGGCAAATGGTTACACCTTG. Encoded protein: CASSVGPANGYTL.

As regards this clonotype: Without the conserved terminal phenylalanine or tryptophan, this CDR3 likely stems from a read error. No DNA is shown, since the ends of the CDR3 on it are uncertain; the CDR3 is the one TCRdb lists. J is TRBJ1-1 and V is TRBV7-8. CDR1 is SGHVS, CDR2 FQNEAQ, per germline. The CDR3 is 14 amino acids long, termini counted. The CDR3 spells CASSLERVKLFFGS.

The V gene is TRBV7-1, the J gene TRBJ2-5; D possibly corresponds to TRBD2 (5 bases). The closer fit of TRBJ2-7 to the DNA end suggests the J call may be wrong. TRBV7-1 is identified as an open reading frame with a role that is uncertain. CDR3 length equals 14 residues. This CDR3 is CASSSVGSLYEQYF. CDR3 nucleotides: TGTGCCAGCAGCTCAGTGGGGAGCTTGTACGAGCAGTACTTC.